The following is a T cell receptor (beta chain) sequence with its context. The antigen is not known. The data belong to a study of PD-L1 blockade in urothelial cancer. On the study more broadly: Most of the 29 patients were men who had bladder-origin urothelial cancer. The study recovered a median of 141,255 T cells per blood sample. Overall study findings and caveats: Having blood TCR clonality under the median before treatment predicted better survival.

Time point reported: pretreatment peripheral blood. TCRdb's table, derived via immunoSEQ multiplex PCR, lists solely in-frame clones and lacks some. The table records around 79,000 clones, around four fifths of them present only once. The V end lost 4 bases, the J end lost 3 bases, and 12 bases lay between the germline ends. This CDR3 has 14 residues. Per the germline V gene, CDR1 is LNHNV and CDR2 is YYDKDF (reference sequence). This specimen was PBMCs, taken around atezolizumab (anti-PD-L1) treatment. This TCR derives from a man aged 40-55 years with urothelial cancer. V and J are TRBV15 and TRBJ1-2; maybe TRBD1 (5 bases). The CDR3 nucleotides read TGTGCCACCAGCACTTCCGCGGGGGACTATGGCTACACCTTC. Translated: CATSTSAGDYGYTF.